Detailed here is one TCR beta chain. Trimming removed 11 bases from V and 2 bases from J, with 16 bases in between. Germline V gene data show CDR1 as MNHEY and CDR2 as SMNVEV (reference sequence). The CDR3 is 13 residues long. Survey-level TCR beta sequencing used the immunoSEQ assay. Sequenced by immunoSEQ multiplex PCR; TCRdb stores in-frame clones only, minus some. Here the sample spans tens of thousands of clones, around 93% being singletons. The chain carries TRBV27 and TRBJ2-7; TRBD2 is a possible D gene (6 bases). The sequence derives from a man in his forties or fifties with rheumatoid arthritis. Material: PBMCs. This chain's CDR3 is CAAGSSSTYEQYF. Written as DNA, the CDR3 is TGTGCCGCGGGGTCTAGTAGTACCTACGAGCAGTACTTC.